These 24 T cell receptor beta chains came from one sample sequenced in a study of T cell changes during pregnancy in multiple sclerosis. Profiling relied on immunoSEQ multiplex PCR, and the TCRdb table lists in-frame clones only, not all of them. The sample lists 20,000 to 25,000 clones, roughly 87% occurring once. The sequencing used CD8+ T cells from peripheral blood mononuclear cells, collected after pregnancy. The receptors were gathered from a female donor with multiple sclerosis, enrolled in a pregnancy study.

V usage is TRBV27 and J usage is TRBJ2-7, with 10 nucleotides matching TRBD1. The CDR3 totals 14 residues. Germline CDR1 reads MNHEY; CDR2 reads SMNVEV (reference sequence). With V trimmed by 5 bases and J by 5 bases, 6 bases remained unmatched. The CDR3 protein is CASSPRQGADEQYF. The CDR3 coding sequence is TGTGCCAGCAGTCCCCGACAGGGGGCGGACGAGCAGTACTTC.

The rearrangement uses TRBV4-3 and TRBJ1-2, with TRBD1 identical over 8 bases. The CDR3 totals 13 residues. Losses at the gene ends were 4 bases for V and 8 bases for J; bases not matched to a gene: 6. The V gene's germline CDR1 is LGHNA and CDR2 YSLEER. The CDR3 DNA follows: TGCGCCAGCAGCCCCACAGGGGGTTTCGGCTACACCTTC. As protein: CASSPTGGFGYTF.

This clone appeared once. The chain links TRBV15 to TRBJ2-7, with a weak D call TRBD2 (6 bases). V dropped 1 base and J dropped 2 bases, with 21 bases sitting between them. The CDR3 contains 18 residues. Germline V gene data show CDR1 as LNHNV and CDR2 as YYDKDF (reference sequence). In nucleotides, the CDR3 is TGTGCCACCAGCAGAGCCCAAGGAAGGCTAGCGACCCCCTACGAGCAGTACTTC. Its protein is CATSRAQGRLATPYEQYF.

This sequence joins TRBV27 and TRBJ1-3; no clear D gene. Trimming took 1 base from V and 0 from J, leaving 10 bases between them. CDR1 is MNHEY and CDR2 is SMNVEV in the germline V gene (reference sequence). The CDR3 loop spans 16 amino acids. The CDR3: CASSLYPPDSGNTIYF. The CDR3 bases are TGTGCCAGCAGTTTATACCCCCCAGACTCTGGAAACACCATATATTTT.

The gene calls are TRBV5-5 and TRBJ2-7, with TRBD2 as a possible D gene (6 bases). From germline, CDR1 is SGHKS and CDR2 YYEKEE (reference sequence). Between the trimmed V and J ends, which lost 2 bases and 2 bases, there was a span of 17 bases. The CDR3 spans 16 residues. In DNA, the CDR3 is TGTGCCAGCAGCTTCCCCGGGCGGGGACTTCCCTACGAGCAGTACTTC. As protein: CASSFPGRGLPYEQYF.

This sequence joins TRBV4-2 and TRBJ2-3, with D unresolved. V lost 1 base and J 6 bases, leaving 23 bases between the germline ends. Per the germline V gene, CDR1 is LGHNA and CDR2 is YNFKEQ. The CDR3 extends over 18 amino acids. CDR3 region: CASSQGSYVVFGSDTQYF. The CDR3 nucleotides are TGTGCCAGCAGCCAAGGGTCTTATGTGGTTTTCGGGTCGGATACGCAGTATTTT.

The V gene is TRBV5-1, the J gene TRBJ1-1; D is unresolved. Germline V gene lookup returns CDR1 SGHRS and CDR2 YFSETQ. V lost 0 bases to trimming and J lost 7 bases, with 10 bases between them. The CDR3 extends over 13 amino acids. For the CDR3, the DNA is TGCGCCAGCAGCTTGGTAGAAAACGATGAAGCTTTCTTT. Translation gives CASSLVENDEAFF.

The chain employs TRBV19 and TRBJ2-2; TRBD2 is a possible D gene (5 bases). Trimming took 1 base from V and 5 from J, leaving 11 bases between them. CDR1 is LNHDA and CDR2 is SQIVND in the germline V gene (reference sequence). The CDR3 loop spans 15 amino acids. CDR3 DNA: TGTGCCAGTAGTATAGCGGGATTGGGGACCGGGGAGCTGTTTTTT. This codes for CASSIAGLGTGELFF.

This clone is a singleton in its sample. This chain joins TRBV7-9 and TRBJ1-2; the D gene is possibly TRBD1 (6 bases). Germline V CDR1 and CDR2: SEHNR, FQNEAQ (reference sequence). The CDR3 is 14 residues long. Deletions cut 5 bases from V and 4 bases from J, with 14 bases between. The CDR3 DNA is TGTGCCAGCAGCGCTAGGGGGGGATCCTATGGCTACACCTTC. Residues: CASSARGGSYGYTF. The entire variable domain, with the rest obtained from reference TRBV7-9 and TRBJ1-2, is as follows: DTGVSQNPRHKITKRGQNVTFRCDPISEHNRLYWYRQTLGQGPEFLTYFQNEAQLEKSRLLSDRFSAERPKGSFSTLEIQRTEQGDSAMYLCASSARGGSYGYTFGSGTRLTVV.

The chain uses TRBV4-1 and TRBJ1-3; 7 positions agree with TRBD1. V dropped 2 bases and J dropped 4; count of bases not matched to a gene: 8. Germline CDR1 and CDR2: MGHRA and YSYEKL. The CDR3 covers 16 residues. The CDR3 DNA reads as TGCGCCAGCAGCCAATACCCAACAGGGGCAGGAAACACCATATATTTT. It yields the protein CASSQYPTGAGNTIYF.

The rearrangement uses TRBV7-2 and TRBJ2-3; TRBD2 matches 8 bases. With V trimmed by 3 bases and J by 2 bases, 10 bases remained unmatched. From germline, CDR1 is SGHTA and CDR2 FQGNSA. The CDR3 loop spans 17 amino acids. The CDR3: CASSFGTSITVTDTQYF. The CDR3 nucleotides are TGTGCCAGCAGCTTCGGGACTAGTATTACCGTCACAGATACGCAGTATTTT.

The chain recombines TRBV27 with TRBJ2-1; D is perhaps TRBD1 (5 bases). V gave up 3 bases and J gave up 4 bases, with 16 bases separating them. The CDR3 spans 16 residues. CDR1 is MNHEY and CDR2 is SMNVEV in the germline V gene (reference sequence). The CDR3 loop reads CASSFLSTTEYNEQFF. CDR3 bases: TGTGCCAGCAGTTTCCTCTCTACGACAGAGTACAATGAGCAGTTCTTC.

The CDR3 coding sequence is TGTGCCAGTAGCCTAGCGGGAGGGGTCTACGAGCAGTACTTC. It is translated as CASSLAGGVYEQYF. The chain has TRBV19 and TRBJ2-7; TRBD2 matches 12 bases. V shed 6 bases and J 3 bases; nucleotides not matched to a gene: 3. This CDR3 contains 14 residues. The germline CDR1 and CDR2 sequences are LNHDA and SQIVND (reference sequence).

This chain links TRBV21-1 with TRBJ1-5; TRBD1, the D gene given by the table, was not confirmed from the DNA. TRBV21-1 is a known pseudogene. This CDR3 has 14 residues. The CDR3 DNA sequence: TGTGCCAGAGACAGCTCCTATAGCAATCAGCCCCAGCATTTT. Its translation is CARDSSYSNQPQHF.

The chain uses TRBV5-5 and TRBJ1-2, with a possible D match to TRBD1 (5 bases). Germline values: CDR1 SGHKS, CDR2 YYEKEE (reference sequence). With 0 bases removed from V and 6 bases from J, the gap between germline ends came to 15 bases. This CDR3 has 15 residues. In nucleotides, the CDR3 is TGTGCCAGCAGCTTGGAGGCAGGGAATCTGCATGGCTACACCTTC. This encodes CASSLEAGNLHGYTF. The variable domain in full, completed from reference TRBV5-5 and TRBJ1-2, reads DAGVTQSPTHLIKTRGQQVTLRCSPISGHKSVSWYQQVLGQGPQFIFQYYEKEERGRGNFPDRFSARQFPNYSSELNVNALLLGDSALYLCASSLEAGNLHGYTFGSGTRLTVV.

The V gene is TRBV13, the J gene TRBJ2-1; 13 bases align to TRBD2. The CDR3 runs 18 residues. Germline assignment: CDR1 PRHDT and CDR2 FYEKMQ (reference sequence). The ends lost 3 bases at V and 0 bases at J; junction bases unmatched: 5. CDR3 residues: CASSFGLAGVYSYNEQFF. The CDR3 DNA reads TGTGCCAGCAGCTTCGGACTAGCGGGAGTCTACTCCTACAATGAGCAGTTCTTC. The full variable domain, in which reference TRBV13 and TRBJ2-1 provide the parts outside the CDR3, is AAGVIQSPRHLIKEKRETATLKCYPIPRHDTVYWYQQGPGQDPQFLISFYEKMQSDKGSIPDRFSAQQFSDYHSELNMSSLELGDSALYFCASSFGLAGVYSYNEQFFGPGTRLTVL.

The chain uses TRBV11-2 and TRBJ2-7; the match to TRBD2 covers 8 bases. The CDR3 is made up of 16 amino acids. V shed 1 base and J 0 bases; nucleotides not matched to a gene: 5. CDR1 and CDR2 (germline): SGHAT, FQNNGV. CDR3 DNA: TGTGCCAGCAGCTTAGCGGCGGGAGGATTCTCCTACGAGCAGTACTTC. It specifies CASSLAAGGFSYEQYF.

This chain uses TRBV5-1 with TRBJ1-1; 7 bases align to TRBD1. Germline V gene lookup returns CDR1 SGHRS and CDR2 YFSETQ. The CDR3 consists of 15 residues. J lost 4 bases, V lost 4 bases, and 10 bases had no gene match. The CDR3, as DNA: TGCGCCAGCAGCGGGCCTCGCCAGGGGGGCACTGAAGCTTTCTTT. It codes for CASSGPRQGGTEAFF.

In its sample, this clone was seen once. The sample contains more than one DNA sequence encoding this CDR3. The chain combines TRBV6-4 with TRBJ2-1, with 13 bases matching TRBD2. With 3 bases clipped from V and 5 bases from J, the junction kept 1 base outside the gene matches. The CDR3 is 15 residues long. CDR1 and CDR2 from the germline V gene are MRHNA and SNTAGT. In DNA form, the CDR3 reads TGTGCCAGCAGTGAAGGGACTAGCGGGGACAATGAGCAGTTCTTC. Translated, it gives CASSEGTSGDNEQFF.

With respect to this clone: A much larger clone lies a single base off, so this may be a read error. The rearrangement uses TRBV6-4 and TRBJ2-3; 10 nucleotides match TRBD2. Germline assignment: CDR1 MRHNA and CDR2 SNTAGT. The ends lost 2 bases at V and 2 bases at J; junction bases unmatched: 1. This CDR3 has 15 amino acids. CDR3 DNA sequence: TGTGCCAGCAGTGACGGGACTAGCGACACAGATACGCAGTATTTT. Amino acids: CASSDGTSDTDTQYF.

The J gene is TRBJ2-5, the V gene TRBV10-3; 7 bases align to TRBD1. The J call is uncertain, as TRBJ2-7 better fits the DNA end. This CDR3 comprises 14 residues. Germline V gene lookup returns CDR1 ENHRY and CDR2 SYGVKD. As DNA, the CDR3 is TGTGCCATGGCCGCAAGGACAGGAGATTACGAGCAGTACTTC. Translated: CAMAARTGDYEQYF.

This rearrangement joins TRBV28 to TRBJ2-2; D uncertain. The V and J ends lost 2 bases and 6 bases respectively, with 7 bases between them. The CDR3 totals 13 residues. The germline V gene has CDR1 MDHEN and CDR2 SYDVKM. CDR3 residues: CASSLPGPGELFF. The CDR3 DNA is TGTGCCAGCAGTTTACCAGGTCCCGGGGAGCTGTTTTTT. Filled out from reference TRBV28 and TRBJ2-2, the complete variable domain reads DVKVTQSSRYLVKRTGEKVFLECVQDMDHENMFWYRQDPGLGLRLIYFSYDVKMKEKGDIPEGYSVSREKKERFSLILESASTNQTSMYLCASSLPGPGELFFGEGSRLTVL.

V is TRBV19 and J is TRBJ2-7; tentative D call: TRBD1 (5 bases). The CDR3 loop spans 13 amino acids. From germline, CDR1 is LNHDA and CDR2 SQIVND (reference sequence). Trimming took 9 bases from V and 0 from J, leaving 12 bases between them. In DNA, the CDR3 is TGTGCCAGCGCATGGGGCAGCTCCTACGAGCAGTACTTC. As protein: CASAWGSSYEQYF.

The gene calls are TRBV12-5 and TRBJ2-2; TRBD2 matches at 10 bases. The CDR3 runs 15 residues. V gave up 5 bases and J gave up 6 bases; unmatched junction bases: 6. CDR1 and CDR2 (germline): LGHNT, FRNRAP. Written as DNA, the CDR3 is TGTGCTAGTGGTCCACTAGCGGGGACCGCCGGGGAGCTGTTTTTT. Its translation is CASGPLAGTAGELFF.